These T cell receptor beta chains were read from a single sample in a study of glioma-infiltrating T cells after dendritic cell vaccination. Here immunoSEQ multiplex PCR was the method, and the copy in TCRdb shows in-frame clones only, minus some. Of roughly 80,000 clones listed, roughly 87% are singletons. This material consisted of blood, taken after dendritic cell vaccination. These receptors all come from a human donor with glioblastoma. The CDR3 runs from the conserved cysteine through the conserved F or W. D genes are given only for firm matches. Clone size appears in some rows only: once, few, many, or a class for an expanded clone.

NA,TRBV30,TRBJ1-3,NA,TGTGCCTGGAGCATGGACAGCTTTGGAAACACCATATATTTT,CAWSMDSFGNTIYF
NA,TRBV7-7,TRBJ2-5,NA,TGTGCCAGCAGCTCCAGCGGGGAGACCCAGTACTTC,CASSSSGETQYF
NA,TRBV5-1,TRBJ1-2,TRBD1,TGCGCCAGCAGCTTGGAACAGGGGCACGGCTACACCTTC,CASSLEQGHGYTF
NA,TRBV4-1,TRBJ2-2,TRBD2,TGCGCCAGCAGCCAAGGGGGACTAGCGGGAGTCGGGGCCGGGGAGCTGTTTTTT,CASSQGGLAGVGAGELFF
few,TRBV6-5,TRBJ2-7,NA,TGTGCCAGCAGTTACGAGGGGACTCAGCAGTACTTC,CASSYEGTQQYF
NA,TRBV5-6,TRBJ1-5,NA,TGTGCCAGCAGCTCCGGGGATTTGGGCAATCAGCCCCAGCATTTT,CASSSGDLGNQPQHF
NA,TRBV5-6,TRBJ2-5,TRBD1,TGTGCCAGCAGCTTATTTAGAGGGGGCCAGGAGACCCAGTACTTC,CASSLFRGGQETQYF
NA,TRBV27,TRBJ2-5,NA,TGTGCCAGCAGTTGGGGGGTAGACGGGACCCAGTACTTC,CASSWGVDGTQYF
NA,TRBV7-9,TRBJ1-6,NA,TGTGCCAGCACCCCCAGGGACATAACTTCTCGAAAAAAAAATTCACCCCTCCACTTT,CASTPRDITSRKKNSPLHF
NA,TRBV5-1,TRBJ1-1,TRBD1,TGCGCCAGAGGTGCCCGGGACAGGGAAGACACTGAAGCTTTCTTT,CARGARDREDTEAFF
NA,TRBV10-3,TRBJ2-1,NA,TGTGCCATCAAGGTACTAGACGTTCAGTTCTTC,CAIKVLDVQFF
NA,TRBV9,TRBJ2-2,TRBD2,TGTGCCAGCAGCGTAGGAGCGGGAGGGCCGGGCGGGGAGCTGTTTTTT,CASSVGAGGPGGELFF
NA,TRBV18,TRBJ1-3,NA,TGTGCCAGCTCCGAGGATTTAGCGGGAAACACCATATATTTT,CASSEDLAGNTIYF
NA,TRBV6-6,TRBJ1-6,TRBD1,TGTGCCAGCAGTTACGGGGACAGGGGACTTTCACCCCTCCACTTT,CASSYGDRGLSPLHF
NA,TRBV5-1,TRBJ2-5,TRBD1,TGCGCCAGCAGCTTCTCTCAGGGGGCACGAGAGACCCAGTACTTC,CASSFSQGARETQYF
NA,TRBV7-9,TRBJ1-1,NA,TGTGCCAGCAGCTTAGAAACTTCCCGGTGGACTGAAGCTTTCTTT,CASSLETSRWTEAFF
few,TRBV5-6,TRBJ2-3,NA,TGTGCCAGCACCTTTCTTGAGTGGCGGGCTGGGGATACGCAGTATTTT,CASTFLEWRAGDTQYF
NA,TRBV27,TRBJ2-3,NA,TGTGCCAGTCGTCCCGGCGGGGCAGATACGCAGTATTTT,CASRPGGADTQYF
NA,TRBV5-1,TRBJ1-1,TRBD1,TGCGCCAGCAGCTTGGCAGGGGGCTGGGAAGCTTTCTTT,CASSLAGGWEAFF
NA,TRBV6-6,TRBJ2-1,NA,TGTGCCAGCAGTTTCCCTTACTCGAGGGTGGACAATGAGCAGTTCTTC,CASSFPYSRVDNEQFF
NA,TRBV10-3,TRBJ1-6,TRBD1,TGTGCCATCAGCCAGACAGGGAGCTCCTATAATTCACCCCTCCACTTT,CAISQTGSSYNSPLHF
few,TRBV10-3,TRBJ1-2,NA,TGTGCCATCAGTGACAGGGGTAACTATGGCTACACCTTC,CAISDRGNYGYTF
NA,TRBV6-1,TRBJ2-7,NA,TGTGCCAGCAGCTCAGCGGCTACCTCCTACGAGCAGTACTTC,CASSSAATSYEQYF
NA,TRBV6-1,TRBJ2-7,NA,TGTGCCAGCAGTCGCGACGGACAGTTCTACGAGCAGTACTTC,CASSRDGQFYEQYF
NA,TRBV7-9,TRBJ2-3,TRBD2,TGTGCCAGCAGCCCAGATGGGACTAGCGGGATGGTAACGCAGTATTTT,CASSPDGTSGMVTQYF
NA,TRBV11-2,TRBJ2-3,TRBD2,TGTGCCAGCAGCACGGGACTAGCGGGACCTGGCAGCACAGATACGCAGTATTTT,CASSTGLAGPGSTDTQYF
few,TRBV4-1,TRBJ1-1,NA,TGCGCCAGCAGCCAAGATCGGGGGAGCGGGGGGACCAAAGCTTTCTTT,CASSQDRGSGGTKAFF
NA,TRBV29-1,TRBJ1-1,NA,TGCAGCGTTGCTTCCCCCGAAGCTTTCTTT,CSVASPEAFF
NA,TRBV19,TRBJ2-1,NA,TGTGCCAGTAGTATAGGGGGGGACAATGAGCAGTTCTTC,CASSIGGDNEQFF
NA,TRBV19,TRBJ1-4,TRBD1,TGTGCCAGCCGCCCAAGACAGGGAGGCGGAGAAAAACTGTTTTTT,CASRPRQGGGEKLFF
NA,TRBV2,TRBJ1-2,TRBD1,TGTGCCAGCAGTGAAGCGCCAGGGGGCGGTGGCTACACCTTC,CASSEAPGGGGYTF
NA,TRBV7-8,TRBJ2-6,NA,TGTGCCAGCAGCTTAGGTCTTCTTTACTCTGGGGCCAACGTCCTGACTTTC,CASSLGLLYSGANVLTF
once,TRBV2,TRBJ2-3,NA,TGTGCCAGCAGTGGCCTAGCGACCACAGATACGCAGTATTTT,CASSGLATTDTQYF
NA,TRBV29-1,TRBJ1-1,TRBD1,TGCAGCGCCGGACAGGGCATGAACACTGAAGCTTTCTTT,CSAGQGMNTEAFF
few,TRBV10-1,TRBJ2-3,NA,TGCGCCAGCAGCCGACAGCCTTTTCTGGATACGCAGTATTTT,CASSRQPFLDTQYF
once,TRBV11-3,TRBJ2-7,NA,TGTGCCAGGGGGACCAGAGACAGGGGTGTAGCGGGGCAGTACTTC,CARGTRDRGVAGQYF
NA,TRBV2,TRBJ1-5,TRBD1,TGTGCCAGCAGTCGGGACAGCTCCAGCAATCAGCCCCAGCATTTT,CASSRDSSSNQPQHF
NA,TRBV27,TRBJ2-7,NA,TGTGCCAGCAGTTTACAGGGGTCGTACGAGCAGTACTTC,CASSLQGSYEQYF
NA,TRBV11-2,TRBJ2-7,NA,TGTGCCAGCAGCCCATCCCCCTACGAGCAGTACTTC,CASSPSPYEQYF
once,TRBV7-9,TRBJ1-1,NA,TGTGCCAGCAGCCGTGACAGGTACACTGAAGCTTTCTTT,CASSRDRYTEAFF
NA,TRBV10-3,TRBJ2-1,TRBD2,TGTGCCGTCGGACTAGCCGGAGGCAATGAGCAGTTCTTC,CAVGLAGGNEQFF
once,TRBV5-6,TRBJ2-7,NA,TGTGCCAGCAGCTCGACTAGTGGCGAGCAGTACTTC,CASSSTSGEQYF
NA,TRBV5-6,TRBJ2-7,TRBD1,TGTGCCAGCAGCTTTTTTCCGGGACAGACCTACGAGCAGTACTTC,CASSFFPGQTYEQYF
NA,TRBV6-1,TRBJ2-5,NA,TGTGCCAGCAGTGAAGCGTTCCCAGACCAAGAGACCCAGTACTTC,CASSEAFPDQETQYF
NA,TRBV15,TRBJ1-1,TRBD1,TGTGCCACCAGGACCGGGACAGTGAACACTGAAGCTTTCTTT,CATRTGTVNTEAFF
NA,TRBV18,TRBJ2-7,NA,TGTGCCAGCTCACCGTCCTGGGATAGCGGAGTATACGAGCAGTACTTC,CASSPSWDSGVYEQYF
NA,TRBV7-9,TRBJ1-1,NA,TGTGCCAGCAGCTTAGGCGGCGGGGCAGGGTTGGAGAACACTGAAGCTTTCTTT,CASSLGGGAGLENTEAFF
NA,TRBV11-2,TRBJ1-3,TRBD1,TGTGCCAGCAGCTGGGACAGGGGGCTAGGAAACACCATATATTTT,CASSWDRGLGNTIYF
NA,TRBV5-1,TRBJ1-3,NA,TGCGCCAGCAGCTTGGTCCAGGGAGGAGGAAACACCATATATTTT,CASSLVQGGGNTIYF
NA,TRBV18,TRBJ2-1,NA,TGTGCCAGCTCACCCCCCGGAGGGATTGAGCAGTTCTTC,CASSPPGGIEQFF
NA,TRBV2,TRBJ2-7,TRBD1,TGTGCCAGCACAACAGGGGCGCGCGAGCAGTACTTC,CASTTGAREQYF
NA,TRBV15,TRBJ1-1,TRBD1,TGTGCCACCAGTACCGGGACAGCGAACACTGAAGCTTTCTTT,CATSTGTANTEAFF
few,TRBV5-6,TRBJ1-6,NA,TGTGCCAGCAGCTTGTGGGGGGTATCGAATAATTCACCCCTCCACTTT,CASSLWGVSNNSPLHF
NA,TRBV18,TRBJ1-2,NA,TGTGCCAGCTCACTGGGAGATGGCTACACCTTC,CASSLGDGYTF
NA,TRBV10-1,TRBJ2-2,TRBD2,TGCGCCAGCTTCTGGGCTAGCGGGAGGAGCTGGGACACCGGGGAGCTGTTTTTT,CASFWASGRSWDTGELFF
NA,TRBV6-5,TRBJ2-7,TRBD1,TGTGCCAGCACCGGACAGGGGGACGAGCAGTACTTC,CASTGQGDEQYF
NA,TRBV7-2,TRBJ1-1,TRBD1,TGTGCCAGCAGCTTCGCAGGGGGCGTCACTGAAGCTTTCTTT,CASSFAGGVTEAFF
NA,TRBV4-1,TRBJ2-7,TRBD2,TGCGCCAGCAGCCGAGTAACTAGCGTCCCCTACGAGCAGTACTTC,CASSRVTSVPYEQYF
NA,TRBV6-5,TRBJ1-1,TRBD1,TGTGCCAGCAGTTCGGACAGGGCGGCTGAAGCTTTCTTT,CASSSDRAAEAFF
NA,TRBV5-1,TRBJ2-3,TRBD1,TGCGCCAGCAGCTTGCAGGACAGGGTCGGCACAGATACGCAGTATTTT,CASSLQDRVGTDTQYF